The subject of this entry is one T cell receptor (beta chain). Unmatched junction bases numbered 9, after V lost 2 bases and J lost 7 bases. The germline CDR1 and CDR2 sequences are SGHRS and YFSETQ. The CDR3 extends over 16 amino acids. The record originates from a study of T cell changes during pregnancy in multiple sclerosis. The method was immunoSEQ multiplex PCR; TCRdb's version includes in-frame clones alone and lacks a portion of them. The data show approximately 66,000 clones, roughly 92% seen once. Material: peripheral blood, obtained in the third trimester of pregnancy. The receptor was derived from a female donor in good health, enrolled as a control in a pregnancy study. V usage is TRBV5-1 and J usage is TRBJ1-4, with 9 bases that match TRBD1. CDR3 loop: CASSFNPQGAPEKLFF. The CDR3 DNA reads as TGCGCCAGCAGCTTTAATCCACAGGGGGCGCCTGAAAAACTGTTTTTT.